This TCR beta chain was recorded in a study of blood T cell repertoires in COVID-19. Authors' analysis steps: Counts of nucleated cells, estimated from reference gene primer amplification, were obtained. TCRdb's copy holds only in-frame clones and misses some; the assay was immunoSEQ multiplex PCR. V and J calls and clone size are as listed in that table; D and trimming were resolved from the DNA. The sample consists of about 280,000 clones, approximately 81% of them appearing once. CDR1 is KGHDR, CDR2 SFDVKD, per germline. The CDR3 contains 16 residues. V was cut by 3 bases and J by 0 bases, with 11 bases left in between. Researchers sorted participants into cohorts using their self-reported clinical history.

What was sequenced was PBMCs or T cells enriched from blood (not recorded which). The genes are TRBV24-1 and TRBJ2-1; possible D gene TRBD1, 6 bases. The receptor was isolated from a woman between 50 and 59 years old who had recovered from COVID-19. As DNA, the CDR3 is TGTGCCACCAGTGATCCGGACAGCAACTCCTACAATGAGCAGTTCTTC. As protein: CATSDPDSNSYNEQFF.